This T cell receptor (beta chain) was identified during a study of cytomegalovirus exposure and HLA in healthy donors. The study, taken as a whole, reports: CMV antigen specificity was confirmed in vitro for a few CMV-associated chains. TCR beta V segments were, for the most part, productive about 87% or about 30% of the time in an earlier analysis.

The CDR3 length is 14 residues. Germline V lookup: CDR1 MNHNY, CDR2 SVGAGI (reference sequence). The junction had 6 bases not matched to a gene; V was cut back by 2 bases and J by 8 bases. Note on this clone: Its antigen is not known.

PCR employed 60 Vbeta and 13 Jbeta primers. Sequencing used immunoSEQ multiplex PCR; TCRdb keeps in-frame clones, though not all of them. In the table there are roughly 190,000 clones, about 90% of which are singletons. Healthy bone marrow donors supplied every sample. The receptor was derived from a man aged 30 to 45 in good health and CMV-seronegative. V and J are TRBV6-6 and TRBJ2-7; 10 nucleotides align to TRBD1. The source material was PBMCs. CDR3 DNA sequence: TGTGCCAGCAGTTACCCGACAGGGGGCGCAAAGCAGTACTTC. It translates to CASSYPTGGAKQYF.